Below are 29 T cell receptor beta chains sequenced from a single sample in a study of T cells in Graves' hyperthyroidism and ophthalmopathy. The source material, RNA transcripts, was used to amplify TCR beta CDR3 regions. The TCR CDR3 was amplified in a first-round RT-PCR using the HTBI primer set. A single record per CDR3 protein comes from TCRdb applying MiXCR to the multiplex PCR reads. The sample records around 600,000 distinct CDR3 sequences, about a sixth being singletons. The sequenced sample consisted of blood. The receptors originated from a woman aged 25-40 years with Graves' hyperthyroidism.

This clonotype was seen once. The V and J genes are TRBV27 and TRBJ2-3; TRBD2 agrees at 13 bases. This CDR3 is built from 15 residues. The V segment lost 8 bases and the J segment 4 bases; nucleotides outside the gene matches: 6. Germline CDR1 is MNHEY and CDR2 is SMNVEV (reference sequence). CDR3 sequence reads: CASRLLAGGPDTQYF. Written as DNA, the CDR3 is TGTGCCAGCCGATTACTAGCGGGAGGGCCAGATACGCAGTATTTT.

This clonotype was counted a few times. A much larger clone lies one base from this, so it may be a read error. J is TRBJ2-7 and V is TRBV11-2; 9 bases fit TRBD1. There are 14 residues in the CDR3. Looked up from germline, CDR1 is SGHAT and CDR2 is FQNNGV. The CDR3 bases are TGTGCCAGCAAATACGGGACAGGGCTCTACGAGCGGTACTTC. Encoded protein: CASKYGTGLYERYF.

There are a few counts of this clonotype. This chain links TRBV29-1 with TRBJ2-2; TRBD1 might be the D (6 bases). CDR1 and CDR2 from the germline V gene are SQVTM and ANQGSEA. The V and J ends lost 4 bases and 8 bases respectively, with 14 bases between them. This CDR3 comprises 13 residues. Here the CDR3 reads CSVGEQGAGELFF. The CDR3 nucleotides are TGCAGCGTTGGGGAACAGGGAGCGGGGGAGCTGTTTTTT.

This clonotype was observed at least ten times. The V and J genes are TRBV20-1 and TRBJ2-1, with 8 bases identical to TRBD1. V was pared by 3 bases and J by 8 bases, with 12 bases of the junction left unmatched. The CDR3 has 15 amino acids. Germline CDR1 and CDR2: DFQATT and SNEGSKA (reference sequence). CDR3 sequence reads: CSARAGTGRYDEQFF. In DNA form, the CDR3 reads TGCAGTGCTAGGGCCGGGACAGGACGTTACGATGAGCAGTTCTTC.

On this clonotype: Just one base apart from a much larger clone, this may be a read error. The gene calls are TRBV6-1 and TRBJ2-1; D possibly corresponds to TRBD2 (5 bases). The germline gives CDR1 MNHNS, CDR2 SASEGT. The CDR3 is made up of 12 amino acids. CDR3 nucleotides: TGTGCCAGTAGCGAAGGCTACAATGAGCAGCTCTTC. The encoded protein is CASSEGYNEQLF.

Comment on this clonotype: At one boundary the junction diverges from the germline segment, which might be a read error. V gene TRBV6-1 combines with J gene TRBJ2-2; D is possibly TRBD1 (5 bases). Germline-derived CDR1 and CDR2 are MNHNS and SASEGT. The length of the CDR3 is 16 residues. Written as DNA, the CDR3 is TGTACCAGCAGTGAAAACAGGCAACTGAACACCGGGGAGCTGTTTTTT. Amino acids: CTSSENRQLNTGELFF.

This chain joins TRBV19 and TRBJ2-1; D gene uncertain. The germline CDR1 and CDR2 sequences are LNHDA and SQIVND (reference sequence). This CDR3 has 17 residues. Trimming left V 3 bases short and J 7 bases short, with 22 bases between. The CDR3 loop reads CASSIFGLDIQMNEQFF. The CDR3 nucleotides are TGTGCCAGTAGTATCTTCGGGCTCGATATCCAAATGAATGAGCAGTTCTTC.

CDR3 in DNA: TGTGCCAGCAGCCAATTAGGGACGGGTAACTACGAGCAGTACTTC. Amino acids: CASSQLGTGNYEQYF. The chain links TRBV16 to TRBJ2-7; D tentatively fits TRBD1 or TRBD2 (5 bases each). The CDR3 spans 15 residues. V lost 1 base, J lost 3 bases, and 13 bases lay in between. From germline, CDR1 is KGHSY and CDR2 FQNENV.

In DNA, the CDR3 is TGTGCCACCAGTGATTCCGTAACTCCAGCCCCCGCAGATACGCAGTATTTT. Translating it yields CATSDSVTPAPADTQYF. The gene calls are TRBV24-1 and TRBJ2-3; D call uncertain. V lost 2 bases and J 4 bases, leaving 18 bases between the germline ends. The CDR3 is made up of 17 amino acids. Germline V gives CDR1 KGHDR, CDR2 SFDVKD.

The chain is built from TRBV27 and TRBJ2-1; D is unresolved. CDR1 and CDR2 (germline): MNHEY, SMNVEV (reference sequence). Trimming shortened V by 5 bases and J by 0 bases, and 11 bases separated the two germline ends. This CDR3 has 15 amino acids. The CDR3 protein is CASSNHQSSYNEQFF. The CDR3 DNA is TGTGCCAGCAGTAACCACCAGAGCTCCTACAATGAGCAGTTCTTC.

This clonotype was seen many times. This chain links TRBV20-1 with TRBJ2-7; TRBD1 might be the D (6 bases). Trimming removed 0 bases from V and 6 bases from J, with 15 bases in between. The germline V gene has CDR1 DFQATT and CDR2 SNEGSKA (reference sequence). This CDR3 comprises 14 residues. CDR3 coding DNA: TGCAGTGCTAGAGAGGACAGCATACTACGCGAGCAGTACTTC. Amino acids: CSAREDSILREQYF.

The chain couples TRBV20-1 to TRBJ2-1; D is ambiguous. The CDR3 sequence is 14 residues long. Trimming removed 4 bases from V and 2 bases from J, with 12 bases in between. The germline CDR1 and CDR2 sequences are DFQATT and SNEGSKA (reference sequence). Written as DNA, the CDR3 is TGCAGTGCTATGCAGGAGTGGACCTACAATGAGCAGTTCTTC. Amino acid sequence: CSAMQEWTYNEQFF.

The chain is built from TRBV4-1 and TRBJ1-6; D is unresolved. This CDR3 comprises 14 residues. Germline V gene data show CDR1 as MGHRA and CDR2 as YSYEKL. Trimming took off 1 base at V and 7 bases at J, with 8 bases between the two ends. CDR3 in amino acids: CASSQAGLNSPLHF. The CDR3 DNA sequence: TGCGCCAGCAGCCAAGCGGGCTTAAATTCACCCCTCCACTTT.

This clonotype showed up just a few times. A much more abundant neighbour one base away suggests this may be a read error. The CDR3: CVSSLSPSPRHGTDTQYF. In nucleotides, the CDR3 is TGTGTCAGCAGTTTATCCCCCAGCCCTAGGCATGGCACAGATACGCAGTATTTT. This chain joins TRBV12-3 or TRBV12-4 and TRBJ2-3, with D hard to call. This CDR3 has 18 amino acids.

In regard to this clonotype: Germline is not matched at one junction end, which may reflect a read error. The V call is TRBV27, the J call TRBJ2-7; D is possibly TRBD2 (5 bases). CDR1 MNHEY and CDR2 SMNVEV come from the germline V gene (reference sequence). The CDR3 totals 13 residues. CDR3 amino acids: CASRWRMAYGQYF. The CDR3 nucleotides read TGTGCCAGCCGGTGGAGGATGGCGTACGGGCAGTACTTC.

This clonotype was picked up many times. The V gene is TRBV6-1, the J gene TRBJ2-7; 9 bases line up with TRBD1. Germline assignment: CDR1 MNHNS and CDR2 SASEGT. V lost 6 bases and J lost 5; bases outside the gene matches: 8. This CDR3 has 14 residues. This chain's CDR3 is CASSDTGGRDEQYF. The CDR3 region has the DNA TGTGCCAGCAGCGACACAGGGGGCAGGGACGAGCAGTACTTC.

This clonotype has at least ten counts. The CDR3 DNA sequence: TGTGCCAGCAGCTTGGGACGTGGGCAGGGGGCATATAGCAATCAGCCCCAGCATTTT. This codes for CASSLGRGQGAYSNQPQHF. V is TRBV5-6 and J is TRBJ1-5; 8 bases fit TRBD1. This CDR3 spans 19 amino acids. Losses at the gene ends were 0 bases for V and 0 bases for J; bases not matched to a gene: 11. Germline CDR1 is SGHDT and CDR2 is YYEEEE.

J is TRBJ2-1 and V is TRBV12-3 or TRBV12-4; 9 bases map to TRBD2. With V trimmed by 7 bases and J by 2 bases, 6 bases remained unmatched. The CDR3 has 15 amino acids. The DNA for the CDR3 is TGTGCCAGCAAAAGGCGGGAGGGCCCCTACAATGAGCAGTTCTTC. It is translated as CASKRREGPYNEQFF.

This clonotype was counted between two and nine times. The chain is built from TRBV5-1 and TRBJ1-1; possible D gene TRBD1, 6 bases. This CDR3 spans 16 amino acids. Deletions cut 0 bases from V and 1 base from J, with 13 bases between. Germline CDR1 reads SGHRS; CDR2 reads YFSETQ. CDR3 sequence (DNA): TGCGCCAGCAGCTTGGTGGGGGCTCTCGGGAACACTGAAGCTTTCTTT. This encodes CASSLVGALGNTEAFF. Filled out from reference TRBV5-1 and TRBJ1-1, the complete variable domain reads KAGVTQTPRYLIKTRGQQVTLSCSPISGHRSVSWYQQTPGQGLQFLFEYFSETQRNKGNFPGRFSGRQFSNSRSEMNVSTLELGDSALYLCASSLVGALGNTEAFFGQGTRLTVV.

This clonotype occurred a few times. A read error may explain this, as a much larger clone is one base away. The chain links TRBV28 to TRBJ2-7, with D tentatively TRBD1 (6 bases). The germline CDR1 and CDR2 sequences are MDHEN and SYDVKM. V gave up 4 bases and J gave up 0 bases, with 16 bases separating them. The CDR3 length is 16 residues. CDR3 nucleotide sequence: TGTGCCAGCAGTTCGTCACAGGGCAGGGACTCCTACGAGCAGTACTTC. It specifies CASSSSQGRDSYEQYF.

This chain joins TRBV19 and TRBJ1-2; TRBD1 is a possible D gene (5 bases). The germline V gene has CDR1 LNHDA and CDR2 SQIVND (reference sequence). The CDR3 totals 20 residues. The ends were cut back, 6 bases at V and 3 bases at J, with 32 bases in the middle. The CDR3: CASRTLVETGTDNSHYGYTF. DNA of the CDR3: TGTGCCAGTAGAACGCTAGTCGAGACCGGGACGGACAACTCCCACTATGGCTACACCTTC.

There are many counts of this clonotype. The chain is built from TRBV11-2 and TRBJ2-5, with unresolved D. This CDR3 region has 13 residues. Germline assignment: CDR1 SGHAT and CDR2 FQNNGV. V dropped 3 bases and J dropped 5 bases, with 10 bases sitting between them. In DNA form, the CDR3 reads TGTGCCAGCAGCTTTCTGAAACTTGAGACCCAGTACTTC. Its translation is CASSFLKLETQYF.

The table lists this clonotype with many counts. V gene TRBV5-5 combines with J gene TRBJ1-5; TRBD1 is a possible D gene (6 bases). CDR3 length: 14 amino acids. Germline V gene lookup returns CDR1 SGHKS and CDR2 YYEKEE (reference sequence). Deletions cut 3 bases from V and 8 bases from J, with 15 bases between. The CDR3 nucleotides read TGTGCCAGCAGCTGGGGGCAGGGTCAGGAGCCCCAGCATTTT. Protein sequence: CASSWGQGQEPQHF.

The gene calls are TRBV6-2 or TRBV6-3 and TRBJ2-1; D uncertain. Germline-derived CDR1 and CDR2 are MNHEY and SVGEGT. V gave up 8 bases and J gave up 3 bases, with 20 bases separating them. The CDR3 runs to 16 residues. CDR3 nucleotides: TGTGCCAGCGCCACTACAGCTCCCGCCCGCTACAATGAGCAGTTCTTC. Translation: CASATTAPARYNEQFF.

This clonotype has at least ten counts. The CDR3 DNA reads as TGCAGCGTTGTAAGGGGGGAGTTCGAGCAGTACTTC. This translates into CSVVRGEFEQYF. The rearrangement uses TRBV29-1 and TRBJ2-7; the D call may be TRBD1 or TRBD2 (6 bases each). V lost 4 bases and J 6 bases, leaving 13 bases between the germline ends. Germline values: CDR1 SQVTM, CDR2 ANQGSEA. The CDR3 consists of 12 residues.

This clonotype was counted at least ten times. CDR3 DNA: TGTGCCAGCAGTAATTATAACACTGAAGCTTTCTTT. It is translated as CASSNYNTEAFF. V gene TRBV27 combines with J gene TRBJ1-1; no firm D call. Germline values: CDR1 MNHEY, CDR2 SMNVEV (reference sequence). This CDR3 has 12 residues. V was pared by 5 bases and J by 2 bases, with 6 bases between.

This clonotype was recorded many times. This sequence joins TRBV5-1 and TRBJ2-1, with D possibly TRBD2 on 6 matching bases. Per germline, CDR1 SGHRS and CDR2 YFSETQ. Trimming cost V 2 bases and J 3 bases, with 9 bases left between them. This CDR3 region has 14 residues. DNA for the CDR3: TGCGCCAGCAGCTTACGGGGGATCTACAATGAGCAGTTCTTC. Translated: CASSLRGIYNEQFF.

This clonotype was seen many times. The chain employs TRBV7-9 and TRBJ2-7, with 7 bases fitting TRBD1. Germline V gene sequence: CDR1 SEHNR, CDR2 FQNEAQ (reference sequence). The CDR3 loop spans 13 amino acids. The V gene end was trimmed by 7 bases and the J gene end by 3 bases; junction bases not matched to a gene: 6. The CDR3: CASNPGQNYEQYF. The CDR3, as DNA: TGTGCCAGCAACCCGGGACAGAACTACGAGCAGTACTTC.

This clonotype came up a few times. The chain recombines TRBV7-9 with TRBJ2-1; D is uncertain. This CDR3 contains 18 residues. Germline CDR1 SEHNR, CDR2 FQNEAQ (reference sequence). V was trimmed by 4 bases and J by 2 bases, leaving 21 bases between them. CDR3 DNA sequence: TGTGCCAGCAGCTCCCCTCCCGACGGAGCCATCCCCTACAATGAGCAGTTCTTC. This sequence encodes CASSSPPDGAIPYNEQFF.